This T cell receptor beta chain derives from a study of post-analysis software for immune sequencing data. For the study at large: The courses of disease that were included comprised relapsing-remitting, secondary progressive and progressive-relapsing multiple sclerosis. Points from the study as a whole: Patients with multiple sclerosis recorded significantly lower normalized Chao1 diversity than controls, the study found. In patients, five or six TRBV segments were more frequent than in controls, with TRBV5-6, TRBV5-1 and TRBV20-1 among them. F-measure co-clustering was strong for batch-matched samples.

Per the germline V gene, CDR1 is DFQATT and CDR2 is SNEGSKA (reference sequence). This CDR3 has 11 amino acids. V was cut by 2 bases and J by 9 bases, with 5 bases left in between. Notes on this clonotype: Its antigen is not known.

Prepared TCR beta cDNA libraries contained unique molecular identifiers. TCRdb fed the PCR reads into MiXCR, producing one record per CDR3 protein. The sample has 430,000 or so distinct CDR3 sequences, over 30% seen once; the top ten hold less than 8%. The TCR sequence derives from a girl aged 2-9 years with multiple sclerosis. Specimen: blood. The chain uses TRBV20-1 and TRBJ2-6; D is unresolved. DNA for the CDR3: TGCAGTGCTAGAAGCTGCAACGTCCTGACTTTC. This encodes CSARSCNVLTF.